Below, 3 T cell receptor beta chains from the same sample are listed, as sequenced in a study of cytomegalovirus exposure and HLA in healthy donors. TCRdb keeps only in-frame clones here, not all; method: immunoSEQ multiplex PCR. The sample carries 70,000 to 90,000 clones, approximately 80% recorded once. The sequenced sample consisted of PBMCs. These receptors all come from a young man in good health and CMV-seronegative.

The chain uses TRBV13 and TRBJ2-2; D is unresolved. The V gene's germline CDR1 is PRHDT and CDR2 FYEKMQ (reference sequence). This CDR3 is 15 amino acids long. The V end was cut by 4 bases, the J end by 7 bases, with 16 bases between. Here the CDR3 reads CASSSNLRPDGELFF. The CDR3 region has the DNA TGTGCCAGCAGCTCAAACTTGCGCCCCGACGGGGAGCTGTTTTTT.

V is TRBV2 and J is TRBJ1-1, with D tentatively TRBD1 (6 bases). This CDR3 has 15 residues. Germline CDR1 and CDR2: SNHLY and FYNNEI. V was clipped by 2 bases and J by 3 bases, with 13 bases between them. In DNA, the CDR3 is TGTGCCAGCAGTGAAAACCCGACAGGAGACACTGAAGCTTTCTTT. It yields the protein CASSENPTGDTEAFF.

This clone was seen a few times. The V gene is TRBV4-2, the J gene TRBJ1-2; a weak D match, TRBD1 (5 bases). Trimming stripped 1 base from V and 10 bases from J, with 10 bases between. CDR3 length: 12 residues. The germline CDR1 and CDR2 sequences are LGHNA and YNFKEQ. The CDR3 DNA reads as TGTGCCAGCAGCCAAGGGACAAACGACTACACCTTC. It yields the protein CASSQGTNDYTF.